This record concerns one T cell receptor beta chain sequence. Primed by a sample-barcoded 5' primer and a J-beta primer mix, a second PCR proceeded for 7 to 11 cycles. TCRdb itself ran the 5' RACE reads through MiXCR, one entry per CDR3 protein. The sample lists about 580,000 distinct CDR3 sequences; roughly 48% were seen once. From germline, CDR1 is DFQATT and CDR2 SNEGSKA (reference sequence). The V end was cut by 4 bases, the J end by 9 bases, with 13 bases between. The CDR3 loop spans 13 amino acids. The data were obtained in a study of blood T cells in healthy people across ages. Sequencing input: blood. This chain uses TRBV20-1 with TRBJ1-6, with D possibly matching TRBD1 (5 bases). This clonotype originated in a man of 80 years or more in good health. The CDR3 is CSANLGRASPLHF. CDR3 nucleotide sequence: TGCAGTGCTAACCTCGGCAGGGCTTCACCCCTCCACTTT.